This is a list of T cell receptor beta chains from one sample in a study of cytomegalovirus exposure and HLA in healthy donors. Sequencing used immunoSEQ multiplex PCR; TCRdb keeps in-frame clones, though not all of them. This sample has about 130,000 clones; around three quarters occur once, and the top ten carry 2.5% to 3.5%. The sample was PBMCs. These receptors were obtained from a male donor in good health and CMV-seronegative. CDR3s include the opening cysteine and the closing phenylalanine or tryptophan. A D gene is named only where the DNA matches it firmly. Size values are once, few and many counts, or a class for expanded clones, and some rows have none.

CDR3 length | D gene | clone size | J gene | V gene | CDR3 protein | CDR3 DNA
14 | TRBD1 | NA | TRBJ1-1 | TRBV18 | CASSPGQGVGEAFF | TGTGCCAGCTCACCAGGACAGGGGGTGGGAGAAGCTTTCTTT
15 | TRBD1 | NA | TRBJ1-1 | TRBV5-1 | CASSSQGGKSTEAFF | TGCGCCAGCAGCTCCCAGGGGGGAAAGAGCACTGAAGCTTTCTTT
14 | TRBD2 | NA | TRBJ2-1 | TRBV2 | CASSRTSGSNEQFF | TGTGCCAGCAGTCGTACTAGCGGCAGCAATGAGCAGTTCTTC
16 | NA | NA | TRBJ2-1 | TRBV7-9 | CSSSLAQGPPYNEQFF | TGTTCCAGCAGCTTAGCTCAGGGGCCGCCCTACAATGAGCAGTTCTTC
14 | NA | NA | TRBJ2-2 | TRBV2 | CASMELRGTGELFF | TGTGCCAGCATGGAGCTAAGGGGCACCGGGGAGCTGTTTTTT
16 | TRBD1 | NA | TRBJ1-1 | TRBV2 | CASRDRDREMNTEAFF | TGTGCCAGCAGGGACCGGGACAGAGAGATGAACACTGAAGCTTTCTTT
13 | NA | once | TRBJ1-2 | TRBV5-4 | CASSFPGTIGYTF | TGTGCCAGCAGCTTCCCAGGTACGATCGGCTACACCTTC
14 | TRBD1 | NA | TRBJ1-1 | TRBV5-1 | CASRMTGGNTEAFF | TGCGCCAGCAGAATGACAGGGGGGAACACTGAAGCTTTCTTT
14 | NA | once | TRBJ1-1 | TRBV5-1 | CASSLDVQITEAFF | TGCGCCAGCAGCTTGGATGTACAAATCACTGAAGCTTTCTTT
14 | TRBD1 | NA | TRBJ2-5 | TRBV7-6 | CASSKDRGRETQYF | TGTGCCAGCAGCAAGGACAGGGGGCGAGAGACCCAGTACTTC
19 | NA | NA | TRBJ2-1 | TRBV21-1 | CASSKDGPRLRRFYNEQFF | TGTGCCAGCAGCAAAGATGGTCCTAGGTTGAGGCGATTCTACAATGAGCAGTTCTTC
16 | NA | NA | TRBJ1-5 | TRBV6-4 | CASSGTIPRGNQPQHF | TGTGCCAGCAGTGGGACTATACCTAGGGGCAATCAGCCCCAGCATTTT
12 | NA | NA | TRBJ2-1 | TRBV6-1 | CASDSNGDEQFF | TGTGCCAGCGACTCGAACGGCGATGAGCAGTTCTTC
13 | NA | NA | TRBJ1-2 | TRBV6-5 | CASSDPGWLGYTF | TGTGCCAGCAGTGACCCCGGGTGGCTTGGCTACACCTTC
12 | NA | NA | TRBJ1-5 | TRBV28 | CASSPNAGAQHF | TGTGCCAGCAGCCCGAATGCAGGGGCCCAGCATTTT
14 | NA | NA | TRBJ1-5 | TRBV18 | CASSPRQNNQPQHF | TGTGCCAGCTCACCCCGACAGAACAATCAGCCCCAGCATTTT
14 | NA | NA | TRBJ1-6 | TRBV6-1 | CASSLDSTDSPLHF | TGTGCCAGCAGCCTCGACAGTACCGATTCACCCCTCCACTTT
15 | TRBD1 | few | TRBJ1-2 | TRBV9 | CASSVDDRVGYGYTF | TGTGCCAGCAGCGTAGATGACAGGGTGGGCTATGGCTACACCTTC
17 | NA | NA | TRBJ1-6 | TRBV6-1 | CASSVAGASSYNSPLHF | TGTGCCAGCAGTGTGGCAGGGGCGAGCTCCTATAATTCACCCCTCCACTTT
15 | NA | NA | TRBJ2-4 | TRBV4-1 | CASSLGSLAKNIQYF | TGCGCCAGCAGCCTTGGGAGTTTAGCCAAAAACATTCAGTACTTC
13 | NA | NA | TRBJ1-1 | TRBV11-2 | CASSGDRNTEAFF | TGTGCCAGCAGCGGAGACAGGAACACTGAAGCTTTCTTT
15 | NA | NA | TRBJ1-6 | TRBV7-6 | CASSLAGGINSPLHF | TGTGCCAGCAGCTTAGCGGGGGGGATTAATTCACCCCTCCACTTT
17 | NA | NA | TRBJ2-3 | TRBV4-2 | CASSQDISGPNTDTQYF | TGTGCCAGCAGCCAAGATATTAGCGGCCCAAACACAGATACGCAGTATTTT
13 | NA | NA | TRBJ1-1 | TRBV7-9 | CASSLRGNTEAFF | TGTGCCAGCAGCCTCCGGGGGAACACTGAAGCTTTCTTT
14 | TRBD2 | NA | TRBJ2-5 | TRBV5-1 | CASSFLAGEETQYF | TGCGCCAGCAGCTTCCTAGCGGGAGAGGAGACCCAGTACTTC
15 | NA | NA | TRBJ1-4 | TRBV27 | CASNYMTGTLEKLFF | TGTGCCAGCAACTATATGACAGGAACCCTTGAAAAACTGTTTTTT
17 | NA | NA | TRBJ2-4 | TRBV7-9 | CSSSLDHNTLAKNIQYF | TGTTCCAGCAGCTTAGACCACAACACCCTAGCCAAAAACATTCAGTACTTC
10 | NA | NA | TRBJ2-2 | TRBV20-1 | CSAYTGELFF | TGCAGTGCTTATACCGGGGAGCTGTTTTTT
12 | NA | NA | TRBJ2-1 | TRBV19 | CASSSPRYEQFF | TGTGCCAGTAGTTCCCCTAGATATGAGCAGTTCTTC
14 | TRBD1 | few | TRBJ1-1 | TRBV7-9 | CSSSSLQGVTEAFF | TGTTCCAGCAGCTCCCTACAGGGGGTCACTGAAGCTTTCTTT
13 | TRBD1 | NA | TRBJ1-1 | TRBV30 | CAWTTGANTEAFF | TGTGCCTGGACGACAGGGGCGAACACTGAAGCTTTCTTT
15 | TRBD1 | NA | TRBJ2-7 | TRBV19 | CASSSSRDSPYEQYF | TGTGCCAGTAGTTCCAGTCGGGACAGCCCCTACGAGCAGTACTTC